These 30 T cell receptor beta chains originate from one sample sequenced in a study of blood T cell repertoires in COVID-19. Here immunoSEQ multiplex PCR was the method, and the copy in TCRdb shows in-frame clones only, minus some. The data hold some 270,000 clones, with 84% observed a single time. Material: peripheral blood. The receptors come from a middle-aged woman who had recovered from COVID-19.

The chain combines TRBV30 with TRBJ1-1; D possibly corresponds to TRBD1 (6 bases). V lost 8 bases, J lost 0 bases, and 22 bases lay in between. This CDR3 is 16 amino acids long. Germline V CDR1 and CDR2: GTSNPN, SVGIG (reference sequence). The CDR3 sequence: CARKNRDTTLNTEAFF. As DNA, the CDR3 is TGTGCCCGCAAAAACCGGGACACCACCTTGAACACTGAAGCTTTCTTT.

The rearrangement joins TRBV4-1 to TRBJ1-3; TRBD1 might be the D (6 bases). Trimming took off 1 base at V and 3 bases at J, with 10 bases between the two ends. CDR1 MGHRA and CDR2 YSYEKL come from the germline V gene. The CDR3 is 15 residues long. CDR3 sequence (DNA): TGCGCCAGCAGCCAAGCTCAGGGGTTTGGAAACACCATATATTTT. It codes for CASSQAQGFGNTIYF.

DNA of the CDR3: TGTGCCAGCAGCCAAGTGGGGGGTGTGAACTATGGCTACACCTTC. It yields the protein CASSQVGGVNYGYTF. This rearrangement joins TRBV3-1 (or the pseudogene TRBV3-2) to TRBJ1-2; maybe TRBD1 (5 bases). Looked up from germline, CDR1 is LGHDT and CDR2 is YNNKEL (reference sequence). This CDR3 is 15 amino acids long. Trimming removed 1 base from V and 2 bases from J, with 11 bases in between.

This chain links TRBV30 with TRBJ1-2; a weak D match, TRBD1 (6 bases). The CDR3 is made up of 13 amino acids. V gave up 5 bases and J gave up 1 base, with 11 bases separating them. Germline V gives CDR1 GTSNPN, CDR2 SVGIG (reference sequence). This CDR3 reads CAWEGHLNYGYTF. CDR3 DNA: TGTGCCTGGGAGGGACACCTTAACTATGGCTACACCTTC. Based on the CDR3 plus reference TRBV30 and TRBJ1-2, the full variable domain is SQTIHQWPATLVQPVGSPLSLECTVEGTSNPNLYWYRQAAGRGLQLLFYSVGIGQISSEVPQNLSASRPQDRQFILSSKKLLLSDSGFYLCAWEGHLNYGYTFGSGTRLTVV.

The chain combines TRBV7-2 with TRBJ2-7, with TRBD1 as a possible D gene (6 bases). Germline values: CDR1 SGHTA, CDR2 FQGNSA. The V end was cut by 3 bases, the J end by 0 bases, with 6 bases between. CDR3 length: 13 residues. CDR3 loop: CASSLGHSYEQYF. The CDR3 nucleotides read TGTGCCAGCAGCTTGGGACACTCCTACGAGCAGTACTTC.

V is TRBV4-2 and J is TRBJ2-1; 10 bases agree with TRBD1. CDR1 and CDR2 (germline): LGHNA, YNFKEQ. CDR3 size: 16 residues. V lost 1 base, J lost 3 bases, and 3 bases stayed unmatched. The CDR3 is CASSQATGGHYNEQFF. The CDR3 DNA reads TGTGCCAGCAGCCAAGCGACAGGGGGCCACTACAATGAGCAGTTCTTC.

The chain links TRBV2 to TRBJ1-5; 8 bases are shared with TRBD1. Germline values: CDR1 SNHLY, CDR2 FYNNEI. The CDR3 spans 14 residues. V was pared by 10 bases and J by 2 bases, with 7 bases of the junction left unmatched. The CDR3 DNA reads TGTGCCACAAGACAGGGGTATGGCAATCAGCCCCAGCATTTT. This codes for CATRQGYGNQPQHF. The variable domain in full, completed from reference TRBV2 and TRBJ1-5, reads EPEVTQTPSHQVTQMGQEVILRCVPISNHLYFYWYRQILGQKVEFLVSFYNNEISEKSEIFDDQFSVERPDGSNFTLKIRSTKLEDSAMYFCATRQGYGNQPQHFGDGTRLSIL.

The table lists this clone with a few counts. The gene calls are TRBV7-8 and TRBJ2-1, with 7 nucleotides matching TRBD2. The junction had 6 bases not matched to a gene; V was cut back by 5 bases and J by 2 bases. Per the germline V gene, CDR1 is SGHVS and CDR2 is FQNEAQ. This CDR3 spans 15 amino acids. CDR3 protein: CASSLSGPAYNEQFF. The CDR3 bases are TGTGCCAGCAGCCTTAGCGGGCCAGCCTACAATGAGCAGTTCTTC.

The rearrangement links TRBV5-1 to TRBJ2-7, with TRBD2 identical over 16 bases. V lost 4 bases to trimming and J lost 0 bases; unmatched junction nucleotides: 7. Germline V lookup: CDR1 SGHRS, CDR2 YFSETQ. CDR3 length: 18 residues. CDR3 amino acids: CASSGGLAGGPPSYEQYF. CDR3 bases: TGCGCCAGCAGCGGGGGACTAGCGGGGGGGCCCCCCTCCTACGAGCAGTACTTC.

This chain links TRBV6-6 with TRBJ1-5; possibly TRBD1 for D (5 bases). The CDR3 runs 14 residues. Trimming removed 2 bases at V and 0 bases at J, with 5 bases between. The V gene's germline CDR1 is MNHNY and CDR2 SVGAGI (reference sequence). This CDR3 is CASSYRGSNQPQHF. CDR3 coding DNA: TGTGCCAGCAGTTACAGGGGTAGCAATCAGCCCCAGCATTTT.

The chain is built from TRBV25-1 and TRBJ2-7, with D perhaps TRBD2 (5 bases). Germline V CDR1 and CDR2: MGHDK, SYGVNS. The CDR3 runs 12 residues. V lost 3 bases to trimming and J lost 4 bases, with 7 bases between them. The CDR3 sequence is CASSDGGYEQYF. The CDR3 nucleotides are TGTGCCAGCAGTGATGGAGGTTACGAGCAGTACTTC.

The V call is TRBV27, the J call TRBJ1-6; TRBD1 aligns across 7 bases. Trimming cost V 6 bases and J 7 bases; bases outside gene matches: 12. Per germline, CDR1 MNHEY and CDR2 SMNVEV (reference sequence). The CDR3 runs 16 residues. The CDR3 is CASSRRQGSANSPLHF. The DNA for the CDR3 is TGTGCCAGCAGCCGACGACAGGGTTCAGCCAATTCACCCCTCCACTTT.

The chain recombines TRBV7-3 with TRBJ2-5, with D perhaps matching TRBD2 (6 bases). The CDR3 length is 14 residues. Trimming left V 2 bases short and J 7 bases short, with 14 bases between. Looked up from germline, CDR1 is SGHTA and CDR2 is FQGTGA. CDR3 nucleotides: TGTGCCAGCAGCTTATCCCTCGGGGGAGGGACCCAGTACTTC. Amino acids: CASSLSLGGGTQYF.

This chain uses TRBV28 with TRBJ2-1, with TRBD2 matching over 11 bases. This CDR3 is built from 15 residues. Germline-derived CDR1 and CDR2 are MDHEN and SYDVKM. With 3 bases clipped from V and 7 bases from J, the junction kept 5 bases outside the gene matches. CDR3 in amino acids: CASSFSGGAENEQFF. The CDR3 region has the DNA TGTGCCAGCAGTTTTAGCGGGGGGGCAGAAAATGAGCAGTTCTTC.

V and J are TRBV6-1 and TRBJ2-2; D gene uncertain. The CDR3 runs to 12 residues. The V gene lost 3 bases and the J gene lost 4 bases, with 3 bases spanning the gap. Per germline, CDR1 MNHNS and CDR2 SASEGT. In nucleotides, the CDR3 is TGTGCCAGCAGTGATAGCACCGGGGAGCTGTTTTTT. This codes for CASSDSTGELFF.

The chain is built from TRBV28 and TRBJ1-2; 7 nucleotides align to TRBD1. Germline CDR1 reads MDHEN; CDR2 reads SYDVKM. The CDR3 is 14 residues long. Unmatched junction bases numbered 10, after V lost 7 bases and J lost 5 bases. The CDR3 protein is CASTQLTGVYGYTF. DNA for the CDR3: TGTGCCAGCACCCAGCTAACAGGGGTATATGGCTACACCTTC.

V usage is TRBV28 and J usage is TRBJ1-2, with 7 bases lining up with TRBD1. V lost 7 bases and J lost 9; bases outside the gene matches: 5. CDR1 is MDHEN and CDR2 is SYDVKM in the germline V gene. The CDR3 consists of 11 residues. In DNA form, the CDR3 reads TGTGCCAGCACTCGACAGGGAAGCTACACCTTC. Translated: CASTRQGSYTF.

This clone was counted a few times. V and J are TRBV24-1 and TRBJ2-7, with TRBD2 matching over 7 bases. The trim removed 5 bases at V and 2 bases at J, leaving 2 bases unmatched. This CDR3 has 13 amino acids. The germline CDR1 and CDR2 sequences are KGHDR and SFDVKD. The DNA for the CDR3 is TGTGCCACCAGTGGGGGGGGGACCTACGAGCAGTACTTC. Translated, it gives CATSGGGTYEQYF.

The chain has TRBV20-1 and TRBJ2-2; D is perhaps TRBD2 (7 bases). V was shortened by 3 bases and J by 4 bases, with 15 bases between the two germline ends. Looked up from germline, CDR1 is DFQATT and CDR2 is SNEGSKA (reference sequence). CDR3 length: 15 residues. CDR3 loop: CSASVGGPSTGELFF. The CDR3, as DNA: TGCAGTGCTAGTGTGGGGGGGCCTAGCACCGGGGAGCTGTTTTTT.

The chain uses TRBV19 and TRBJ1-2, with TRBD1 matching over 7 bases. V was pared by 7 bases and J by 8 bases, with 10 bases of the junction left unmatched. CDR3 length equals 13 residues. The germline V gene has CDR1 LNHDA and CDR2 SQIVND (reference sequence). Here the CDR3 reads CASTDRQGTGYTF. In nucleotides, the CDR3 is TGTGCCAGTACCGACCGACAGGGAACGGGCTACACCTTC. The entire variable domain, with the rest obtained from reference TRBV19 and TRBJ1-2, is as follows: DGGITQSPKYLFRKEGQNVTLSCEQNLNHDAMYWYRQDPGQGLRLIYYSQIVNDFQKGDIAEGYSVSREKKESFPLTVTSAQKNPTAFYLCASTDRQGTGYTFGSGTRLTVV.

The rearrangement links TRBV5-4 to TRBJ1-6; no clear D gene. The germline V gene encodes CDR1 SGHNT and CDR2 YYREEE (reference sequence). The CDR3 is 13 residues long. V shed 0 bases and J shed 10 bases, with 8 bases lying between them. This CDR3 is CASSLELSSPLHF. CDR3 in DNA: TGTGCCAGCAGCTTGGAATTGAGCTCACCCCTCCACTTT.

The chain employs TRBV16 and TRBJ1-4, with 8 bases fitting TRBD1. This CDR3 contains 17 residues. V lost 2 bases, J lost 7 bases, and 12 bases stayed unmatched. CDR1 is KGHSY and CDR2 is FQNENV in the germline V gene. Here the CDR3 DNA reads TGTGCCAGCAGCCAAACCGAGAGACAGGGGACGGTTGAAAAACTGTTTTTT. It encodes CASSQTERQGTVEKLFF.

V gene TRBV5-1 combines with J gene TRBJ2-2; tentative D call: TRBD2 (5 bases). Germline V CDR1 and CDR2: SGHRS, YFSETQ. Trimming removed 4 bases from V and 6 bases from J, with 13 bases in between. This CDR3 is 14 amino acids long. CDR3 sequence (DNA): TGCGCCAGCAGCGTACTAGAGGCACCCGGGGAGCTGTTTTTT. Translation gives CASSVLEAPGELFF.

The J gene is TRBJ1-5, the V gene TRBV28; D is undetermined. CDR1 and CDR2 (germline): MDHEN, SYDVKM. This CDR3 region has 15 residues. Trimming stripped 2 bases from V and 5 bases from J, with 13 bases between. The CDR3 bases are TGTGCCAGCAGTTTAGGTGGCCAGGTATATCAGCCCCAGCATTTT. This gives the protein CASSLGGQVYQPQHF. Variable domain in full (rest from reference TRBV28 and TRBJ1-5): DVKVTQSSRYLVKRTGEKVFLECVQDMDHENMFWYRQDPGLGLRLIYFSYDVKMKEKGDIPEGYSVSREKKERFSLILESASTNQTSMYLCASSLGGQVYQPQHFGDGTRLSIL.

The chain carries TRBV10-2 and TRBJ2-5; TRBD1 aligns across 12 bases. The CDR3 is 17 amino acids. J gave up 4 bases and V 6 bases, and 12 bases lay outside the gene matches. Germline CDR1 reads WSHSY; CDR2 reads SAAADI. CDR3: CASRAGTGGASVETQYF. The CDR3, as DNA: TGCGCCAGCAGGGCCGGGACAGGGGGCGCCTCTGTAGAGACCCAGTACTTC.

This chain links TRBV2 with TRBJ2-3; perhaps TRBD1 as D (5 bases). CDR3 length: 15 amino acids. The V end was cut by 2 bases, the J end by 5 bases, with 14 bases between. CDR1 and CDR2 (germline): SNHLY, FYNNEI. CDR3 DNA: TGTGCCAGCAGTGAATGGAACAGGCCACAAGATACGCAGTATTTT. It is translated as CASSEWNRPQDTQYF.

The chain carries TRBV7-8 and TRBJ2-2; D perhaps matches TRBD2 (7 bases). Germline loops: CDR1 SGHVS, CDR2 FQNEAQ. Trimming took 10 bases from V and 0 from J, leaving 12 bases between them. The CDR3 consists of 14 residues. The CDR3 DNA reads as TGTGCCATTGGGGGGGGCACGAACACCGGGGAGCTGTTTTTT. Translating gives CAIGGGTNTGELFF. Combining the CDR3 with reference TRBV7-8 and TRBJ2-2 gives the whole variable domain GAGVSQSPRYKVAKRGQDVALRCDPISGHVSLFWYQQALGQGPEFLTYFQNEAQLDKSGLPSDRFFAERPEGSVSTLKIQRTQQEDSAVYLCAIGGGTNTGELFFGEGSRLTVL.

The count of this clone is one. The CDR3 sequence is CASRSTTTGNGYTF. The CDR3 bases are TGTGCCAGCAGATCTACAACGACAGGGAATGGCTACACCTTC. The rearrangement uses TRBV6-6 and TRBJ1-2, with 7 bases that match TRBD1. Germline CDR1 and CDR2: MNHNY and SVGAGI (reference sequence). V was clipped by 6 bases and J by 6 bases; unmatched bases: 10. This CDR3 has 14 amino acids.

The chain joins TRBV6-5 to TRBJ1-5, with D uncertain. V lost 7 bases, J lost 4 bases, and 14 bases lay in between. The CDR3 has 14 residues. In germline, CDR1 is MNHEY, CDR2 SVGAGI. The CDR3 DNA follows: TGTGCCAGCAATTGGGAGAAGTTGAATCAGCCCCAGCATTTT. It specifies CASNWEKLNQPQHF.

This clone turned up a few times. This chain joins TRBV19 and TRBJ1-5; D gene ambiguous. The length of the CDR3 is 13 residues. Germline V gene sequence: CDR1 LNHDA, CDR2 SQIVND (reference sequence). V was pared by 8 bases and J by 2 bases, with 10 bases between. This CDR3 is CASRPGRNQPQHF. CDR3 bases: TGTGCCAGTCGGCCAGGTCGCAATCAGCCCCAGCATTTT.